These 20 T cell receptor beta chains came from one sample sequenced in a study of ipilimumab plus nivolumab after autologous stem cell transplantation. The protocol was immunoSEQ multiplex PCR, while the TCRdb copy is restricted to in-frame clones and leaves out a portion. Altogether around 15,000 clones are present, about 81% being singletons, with the ten largest covering 15% to 20%. The source was PBMCs, collected in a trial of ipilimumab plus nivolumab as post-transplant consolidation. All receptors derive from a male donor with diffuse large B-cell lymphoma.

This clone appeared a few times. The CDR3 DNA reads as TGCAGCGTTGCCAACACTGAAGCTTTCTTT. Translation: CSVANTEAFF. V gene TRBV29-1 combines with J gene TRBJ1-1; unclear D gene. The germline CDR1 and CDR2 sequences are SQVTM and ANQGSEA. Trimming removed 4 bases from V and 2 bases from J, with 2 bases in between. The length of the CDR3 is 10 residues.

The chain recombines TRBV12-1 with TRBJ2-5; the table gives TRBD2 as D, unverified against the DNA. TRBV12-1 corresponds to a pseudogene. The length of the CDR3 is 17 residues. The CDR3 DNA reads TGTGCCAGCAGCTTTGACGGCGGGAGGGCCTGGAAGGAGACCCAGTACTTC. Amino acid sequence: CASSFDGGRAWKETQYF.

The chain employs TRBV5-6 and TRBJ2-5, with 7 bases that match TRBD2. The germline gives CDR1 SGHDT, CDR2 YYEEEE. Trimming took 4 bases from V and 0 from J; bases not matched to a gene: 12. The CDR3 is 17 residues long. Here the CDR3 DNA reads TGTGCCAGCAGCCATGATCGGACTAGTGAGTACCAAGAGACCCAGTACTTC. It yields the protein CASSHDRTSEYQETQYF.

The chain is built from TRBV27 and TRBJ1-2, with D unresolved. CDR3 length: 12 amino acids. Germline V gives CDR1 MNHEY, CDR2 SMNVEV (reference sequence). The V gene lost 10 bases and the J gene lost 1 base, with 10 bases spanning the gap. DNA of the CDR3: TGTGCCACCCGTCGCGGTAACTATGGCTACACCTTC. Its translation: CATRRGNYGYTF.

V is TRBV15 and J is TRBJ1-3; no reliable D call. The CDR3 totals 16 residues. Trimming shortened V by 0 bases and J by 0 bases, and 9 bases separated the two germline ends. Germline V gene lookup returns CDR1 LNHNV and CDR2 YYDKDF (reference sequence). The CDR3 spells CATSRDSILSGNTIYF. The CDR3 DNA sequence: TGTGCCACCAGCAGAGATAGTATACTCTCTGGAAACACCATATATTTT.

The chain employs TRBV6-5 and TRBJ2-1; TRBD1 is a possible D gene (5 bases). Trimming removed 3 bases from V and 13 bases from J, with 13 bases in between. The CDR3 length is 12 residues. Germline lookup yields CDR1 MNHEY and CDR2 SVGAGI. The CDR3 spells CASSYKGMAQFF. DNA of the CDR3: TGTGCCAGCAGTTATAAGGGGATGGCTCAGTTCTTC.

The rearrangement joins TRBV7-9 to TRBJ2-2; 9 bases match TRBD2. Germline V gene lookup returns CDR1 SEHNR and CDR2 FQNEAQ (reference sequence). The CDR3 length is 16 residues. Trimming took 2 bases from V and 3 from J; bases not matched to a gene: 4. The CDR3, as DNA: TGTGCCAGCAGCTTACCGGGACTAGCTTACACCGGGGAGCTGTTTTTT. Its translation is CASSLPGLAYTGELFF.

The chain joins TRBV5-1 to TRBJ2-2; 7 bases line up with TRBD1. V gave up 3 bases and J gave up 5 bases; unmatched junction bases: 4. Germline V gene sequence: CDR1 SGHRS, CDR2 YFSETQ. This CDR3 comprises 14 residues. The CDR3 sequence is CASSYGQVTGELFF. CDR3 nucleotide sequence: TGCGCCAGCAGCTATGGACAGGTTACCGGGGAGCTGTTTTTT.

This chain links TRBV5-1 with TRBJ2-7; a weak D match, TRBD1 (6 bases). The CDR3 loop spans 14 amino acids. V lost 0 bases and J lost 4, with 11 bases in between. Germline V lookup: CDR1 SGHRS, CDR2 YFSETQ. The CDR3 DNA sequence: TGCGCCAGCAGCTTGGGGACAGTGAGATACGAGCAGTACTTC. Translating gives CASSLGTVRYEQYF.

The chain joins TRBV9 to TRBJ1-2, with D possibly matching TRBD1 (6 bases). V was cut by 0 bases and J by 3 bases, with 6 bases left in between. The CDR3 has 13 residues. Germline V gene sequence: CDR1 SGDLS, CDR2 YYNGEE. CDR3 amino acids: CASSVAGDYGYTF. The CDR3 bases are TGTGCCAGCAGCGTAGCAGGGGACTATGGCTACACCTTC.

This clone was observed a handful of times. The chain joins TRBV6-1 to TRBJ1-2, with 8 bases lining up with TRBD1. V shed 6 bases and J 8 bases; nucleotides not matched to a gene: 11. CDR1 is MNHNS, CDR2 SASEGT, per germline. The CDR3 runs to 14 residues. The CDR3 DNA reads as TGTGCCAGCAGCAACAGCGACAGGGGTTTCGGCTACACCTTC. Translation: CASSNSDRGFGYTF.

The chain joins TRBV27 to TRBJ2-3; no clear D gene. Trimming took 4 bases from V and 8 from J, leaving 16 bases between them. The CDR3 is made up of 14 amino acids. Germline CDR1 and CDR2: MNHEY and SMNVEV (reference sequence). The CDR3 loop reads CASSSLTAAGTQYF. The CDR3, as DNA: TGTGCCAGCAGTTCCCTAACGGCGGCTGGTACGCAGTATTTT.

Note on this clone: In the same sample, other DNA sequences code for this CDR3. This rearrangement joins TRBV12-5 to TRBJ2-2, with 9 bases fitting TRBD1. Germline values: CDR1 LGHNT, CDR2 FRNRAP. Losses at the gene ends were 5 bases for V and 3 bases for J; bases not matched to a gene: 4. This CDR3 has 15 residues. CDR3 amino acids: CASGPGQGDTGELFF. The CDR3 region has the DNA TGTGCTAGTGGTCCGGGACAGGGCGACACCGGGGAGCTGTTTTTT.

The genes are TRBV19 and TRBJ2-7, with TRBD1 matching over 8 bases. Germline V gene data show CDR1 as LNHDA and CDR2 as SQIVND (reference sequence). After removal of 5 bases from V and 3 bases from J, the junction contained 6 bases not matched to a gene. The CDR3 has 14 residues. CDR3 sequence reads: CASSQGAMVYEQYF. The CDR3 bases are TGTGCCAGTAGTCAGGGGGCGATGGTCTACGAGCAGTACTTC.

This chain connects TRBV1 to TRBJ2-5; the table gives TRBD2 as D, unverified against the DNA. The DNA end is a closer match to TRBJ2-7, so the J assignment may be wrong. TRBV1 is given as a pseudogene. This CDR3 is 17 amino acids long. The CDR3 loop reads CTSSHEISGRDSYEQYF. CDR3 sequence (DNA): TGCACCAGCAGCCACGAAATTAGCGGGAGGGATTCCTACGAGCAGTACTTC.

V gene TRBV4-3 combines with J gene TRBJ2-3; D perhaps matches TRBD2 (5 bases). Germline CDR1 and CDR2: LGHNA and YSLEER. V dropped 3 bases and J dropped 1 base, with 14 bases sitting between them. This CDR3 contains 16 residues. The CDR3 spells CASSQKGGSGTDTQYF. The CDR3 nucleotides read TGCGCCAGCAGCCAGAAAGGTGGTAGCGGCACAGATACGCAGTATTTT.

The rearrangement uses TRBV4-3 and TRBJ2-7, with 13 bases lining up with TRBD2. This CDR3 has 18 amino acids. Trimming removed 0 bases from V and 3 bases from J; junction bases left unmatched: 8. CDR1 and CDR2 (germline): LGHNA, YSLEER. This CDR3 reads CASSQETSGGAWYYEQYF. The CDR3, as DNA: TGCGCCAGCAGCCAAGAAACTAGCGGGGGGGCCTGGTACTACGAGCAGTACTTC.

Concerning this clone itself: One junction end disagrees with the germline gene, perhaps due to a read error. The J gene is TRBJ1-1, the V gene TRBV13; D may be TRBD1 (6 bases). CDR3 size: 14 residues. Germline CDR1 and CDR2: PRHDT and FYEKMQ (reference sequence). The chain's CDR3 is CASSVGPGATEAFF. CDR3 nucleotide sequence: TGTGCCAGCAGCGTAGGCCCAGGGGCTACTGAAGCTTTCTTT.

The gene calls are TRBV6-6 and TRBJ1-4; D gene uncertain. V was shortened by 4 bases and J by 7 bases, with 13 bases between the two germline ends. Germline CDR1 reads MNHNY; CDR2 reads SVGAGI (reference sequence). This CDR3 is 14 amino acids long. In nucleotides, the CDR3 is TGTGCCAGCAGTTTTGGGGTCCCTGGTGAAAAACTGTTTTTT. It translates to CASSFGVPGEKLFF.

The J gene is TRBJ2-3, the V gene TRBV21-1. TRBV21-1 corresponds to a pseudogene. The CDR3 is 16 residues long. In nucleotides, the CDR3 is TGTGCCAGCAGCAAAAGGGCCTGCGCAGCTATAGATACGCAGTATTTT. Translating it yields CASSKRACAAIDTQYF.